The present T cell receptor (beta chain) was sequenced within a study of blood T cells in healthy people across ages. Study context: Template switching retrieved approximately one barcoded beta molecule for each two T cells.

A second PCR, run for about 7 to 11 cycles, used a sample-barcoded 5' primer plus a J-beta primer mix. The template-switch adaptor was a 5' adaptor with 12 random nucleotides. It tagged each cDNA molecule. A single record per CDR3 protein comes from TCRdb applying MiXCR to the 5' RACE reads. The sample includes about 800,000 distinct CDR3 sequences, about 62% of them seen just once. CDR3 size: 13 residues. Trimming pared 6 bases from V and 11 bases from J, leaving 20 bases between. Germline V lookup: CDR1 SQVTM, CDR2 ANQGSEA. The sequence was collected from a young man in good health. The sequenced sample was blood. This rearrangement joins TRBV29-1 to TRBJ2-1; D perhaps matches TRBD2 (6 bases). Here the CDR3 DNA reads TGCAGCGTCGTTATTGAGGGACTCGGTAAGCAGTTCTTC. Protein product: CSVVIEGLGKQFF.